The following is a T cell receptor beta chain sequence with its context. As yet, its antigen is unknown. This sample is drawn from a study of CD8 T cells in ankylosing spondylitis. One entry per CDR3 protein, called by TCRdb with MiXCR from the 5' RACE reads. The data show roughly 450,000 distinct CDR3 sequences, 26% seen once. Germline V CDR1 and CDR2: LNHNV, YYDKDF (reference sequence). This CDR3 has 16 amino acids. V was cut by 0 bases and J by 1 base, with 9 bases left in between. Whole-study results and caveats: A TCR beta motif of eight highly homologous variants appeared characteristic of ankylosing spondylitis blood.

Sequencing input: blood, either unsorted or a sorted T cell fraction (not recorded which). This receptor was obtained from a male donor with ankylosing spondylitis. This rearrangement joins TRBV15 to TRBJ2-2; no definite D call. The CDR3 DNA follows: TGTGCCACCAGCAGAGAGGCAGGAGTGAACACCGGGGAGCTGTTTTTT. Protein: CATSREAGVNTGELFF.